The rows below give T cell receptor beta chains drawn from one sample of a study of CD4+ T cells in melanoma. The method was immunoSEQ multiplex PCR; TCRdb's version includes in-frame clones alone and lacks a portion of them. The sample holds around 10,000 clones, roughly two thirds seen once. Sequenced sample: cells from a culture (not recorded whether cultured in vitro). Every receptor here comes from a human donor with melanoma. CDR3s include the opening cysteine and the closing phenylalanine or tryptophan. Each record gives: CDR3 DNA, CDR3 protein, D gene, clone size, J gene, V gene. The D gene is left open where the match is weak. Some rows have no size entry. The others give once, few or many, or a class for an expanded clone.

cdr3_nt: TGTGCCAGCAGGGGGACAGAGGGAAACACCATATATTTT
cdr3_aa: CASRGTEGNTIYF
d_call: TRBD1
clone_size: once
j_call: TRBJ1-3
v_call: TRBV9

cdr3_nt: TGTGCCAGCAGACAGAACGGAGGGAACACTGAAGCTTTCTTT
cdr3_aa: CASRQNGGNTEAFF
d_call: .
clone_size: .
j_call: TRBJ1-1
v_call: TRBV2

cdr3_nt: TGTGCCTGGAGTGGAGGGCAGCGAGACGGGCAGTACTTC
cdr3_aa: CAWSGGQRDGQYF
d_call: .
clone_size: .
j_call: TRBJ2-7
v_call: TRBV30

cdr3_nt: TGTGCCAGCAGTTATTTAGGAGCTGGAAACACCATATATTTT
cdr3_aa: CASSYLGAGNTIYF
d_call: .
clone_size: .
j_call: TRBJ1-3
v_call: TRBV6-6

cdr3_nt: TGTGCCAGCAGGACACCTAAGGGGACTGAAGCTTTCTTT
cdr3_aa: CASRTPKGTEAFF
d_call: .
clone_size: .
j_call: TRBJ1-1
v_call: TRBV6-1

cdr3_nt: TGTGCCAGCAGCCCTCGACAGGGGATGAACACTGAAGCTTTCTTT
cdr3_aa: CASSPRQGMNTEAFF
d_call: TRBD1
clone_size: .
j_call: TRBJ1-1
v_call: TRBV9

cdr3_nt: TGTGCCAGTAGCCCCAACCCGACACGGAACACTGAAGCTTTCTTT
cdr3_aa: CASSPNPTRNTEAFF
d_call: .
clone_size: .
j_call: TRBJ1-1
v_call: TRBV19

cdr3_nt: TGTGCCAGCAGCCCATTTGACGGGTACGAGCAGTACTTC
cdr3_aa: CASSPFDGYEQYF
d_call: .
clone_size: .
j_call: TRBJ2-7
v_call: TRBV7-8

cdr3_nt: TGCGCCAGCAGCTTTGACAGATACACTGAAGCTTTCTTT
cdr3_aa: CASSFDRYTEAFF
d_call: .
clone_size: .
j_call: TRBJ1-1
v_call: TRBV5-1

cdr3_nt: TGTGCCATCAGTGAGGTAACAGGGGACGACACCATATATTTT
cdr3_aa: CAISEVTGDDTIYF
d_call: TRBD1
clone_size: few
j_call: TRBJ1-3
v_call: TRBV10-3

cdr3_nt: TGTGCCAGCAGCCCGACAGAGGGGCCCTCCTACGAGCAGTACTTC
cdr3_aa: CASSPTEGPSYEQYF
d_call: .
clone_size: .
j_call: TRBJ2-7
v_call: TRBV4-2

cdr3_nt: TGTGCCAGCAGCCCCCAACCCAATCGGCTGGGCGGGGAGCTGTTTTTT
cdr3_aa: CASSPQPNRLGGELFF
d_call: .
clone_size: .
j_call: TRBJ2-2
v_call: TRBV7-8

cdr3_nt: TGTGCCAGCAGCTTTAAGACTAGCGGGTACCCCTACGAGCAGTACTTC
cdr3_aa: CASSFKTSGYPYEQYF
d_call: TRBD2
clone_size: once
j_call: TRBJ2-7
v_call: TRBV7-2

cdr3_nt: TGTGCCAGCAGACCTACCCCGACAAGGGAAGCTTTCTTT
cdr3_aa: CASRPTPTREAFF
d_call: .
clone_size: .
j_call: TRBJ1-1
v_call: TRBV6-6

cdr3_nt: TGTGCCAGCAGTCCAGACGGAAACTACGAGCAGTACTTC
cdr3_aa: CASSPDGNYEQYF
d_call: .
clone_size: .
j_call: TRBJ2-7
v_call: TRBV6-5

cdr3_nt: TGCAGCGTCAAAAACAGGGCCGCCTCCTACAATGAGCAGTTCTTC
cdr3_aa: CSVKNRAASYNEQFF
d_call: .
clone_size: .
j_call: TRBJ2-1
v_call: TRBV29-1

cdr3_nt: TGCTCCCCACCCCGGAATGAGCAGTTCTTC
cdr3_aa: CSPPRNEQFF
d_call: .
clone_size: .
j_call: TRBJ2-1
v_call: TRBV10-2

cdr3_nt: TGTGCCAGCAGTTACTCGCGGGAGGGTCCTAATGAAAAACTGTTTTTT
cdr3_aa: CASSYSREGPNEKLFF
d_call: .
clone_size: .
j_call: TRBJ1-4
v_call: TRBV6-5

cdr3_nt: TGTGCCTGGAGTGACGGTGTCAGGGGATACGAGCAGTACTTC
cdr3_aa: CAWSDGVRGYEQYF
d_call: .
clone_size: few
j_call: TRBJ2-7
v_call: TRBV30

cdr3_nt: TGTGCCAGCTCACCAGGTGCGGACAGGGGGCAAGATACGCAGTATTTT
cdr3_aa: CASSPGADRGQDTQYF
d_call: TRBD1
clone_size: .
j_call: TRBJ2-3
v_call: TRBV18

cdr3_nt: TGTGCCAGCAGCTTATCGCCAGGGGGGGGAGATACGCAGTATTTT
cdr3_aa: CASSLSPGGGDTQYF
d_call: .
clone_size: .
j_call: TRBJ2-3
v_call: TRBV7-3

cdr3_nt: TGTGCCAGCAGCTTGTGGGGGAAAACTGAAGCTTTCTTT
cdr3_aa: CASSLWGKTEAFF
d_call: .
clone_size: few
j_call: TRBJ1-1
v_call: TRBV5-4